Listed below are T cell receptor beta chains from one sample, sequenced in a study of T cell changes during pregnancy in multiple sclerosis. Sequencing used immunoSEQ multiplex PCR; TCRdb keeps in-frame clones, though not all of them. The table lists more than 40,000 clones, about 90% of them singletons. The sequences come from CD8+ T cells from peripheral blood mononuclear cells, collected after pregnancy. The receptors stem from a female donor with multiple sclerosis, enrolled in a pregnancy study. The CDR3 runs from the conserved cysteine through the conserved F or W. Fields, in order: D gene, J gene, clone size, V gene, CDR3 DNA, CDR3 protein. D genes are given only for firm matches. Clone sizes are given selectively: once, few, many, or a class where the clone is expanded.

TRBD1 TRBJ1-1 - TRBV7-9 TGTGCCAGCAGCGCAACGACAGGGGCCAGGACTGAAGCTTTCTTT CASSATTGARTEAFF
TRBD2 TRBJ2-1 once TRBV7-9 TGTGCCAGCAGCCCACAGGGACTAGCGGACTACAATGAGCAGTTCTTC CASSPQGLADYNEQFF
TRBD1 TRBJ2-7 few TRBV6-5 TGTGCCAGCAGTTACTCGGGACAGAAGTACGAGCAGTACTTC CASSYSGQKYEQYF
TRBD2 TRBJ2-1 - TRBV19 TGTGCCAGTAGTATTAGTAGCGGGGACTACAATGAGCAGTTCTTC CASSISSGDYNEQFF
- TRBJ2-1 - TRBV30 TGTGCCGGGGAGGGGGTCACTACTAACAATGAGCAGTTCTTC CAGEGVTTNNEQFF
TRBD1 TRBJ2-2 - TRBV5-6 TGTGCCAGCAGGGGACAGGGGATCTCGAACACCGGGGAGCTGTTTTTT CASRGQGISNTGELFF
- TRBJ2-7 - TRBV7-9 TGTGCCAGCAGCCAGGCCGGGGGATCCTACGAGCAGTACTTC CASSQAGGSYEQYF
TRBD2 TRBJ2-7 - TRBV28 TGTGCCAGCAGTCCCCGTCGGCTAGCGGACTACGAGCAGTACTTC CASSPRRLADYEQYF
TRBD1 TRBJ2-7 - TRBV10-3 TGTGCCATCATGAGGGGGACAGCTGAGTACGAGCAGTACTTC CAIMRGTAEYEQYF
- TRBJ1-1 - TRBV5-4 TGTGCCAGCAGCTTACAGGGTTATGAAGCTTTCTTT CASSLQGYEAFF
TRBD2 TRBJ2-5 - TRBV4-1 TGCGCCAGCAGCTCTGACATGACTAGCGGGGGCGTACAAGAGACCCAGTACTTC CASSSDMTSGGVQETQYF
TRBD2 TRBJ2-7 - TRBV27 TGTGCCAGCAGTTTATCATATACTAGCGGGGGAATCTACGAGCAGTACTTC CASSLSYTSGGIYEQYF
TRBD1 TRBJ1-2 - TRBV6-5 TGTGCCAGCAGCCCAGGGGGAGTTAAGGAGGGCTACACCTTC CASSPGGVKEGYTF
- TRBJ1-1 - TRBV27 TGTGCCAGCAGTTTAACGGGAGACACTGAAGCTTTCTTT CASSLTGDTEAFF
TRBD2 TRBJ2-1 - TRBV7-2 TGTGCCAGCAGCCCCCGTGGAGCGGGGGGGCCGAGTAAACAGTTCTTC CASSPRGAGGPSKQFF
- TRBJ1-2 - TRBV27 TGTGCCAGCAGTTTCGGAGGAGCAAACTATGGCTACACCTTC CASSFGGANYGYTF
- TRBJ2-7 - TRBV6-5 TGTGCCAGCAGTAAGGAGCCCGAGCAGTACTTC CASSKEPEQYF
- TRBJ2-2 - TRBV27 TGTGCCAGCAGTTTATCAGAAATGGGGGGCACCGGGGAGCTGTTTTTT CASSLSEMGGTGELFF
TRBD1 TRBJ2-1 - TRBV11-2 TGTGCCAGCAGTTATAGGACAGGGACGATTTTAGGTGAGCAGTTCTTC CASSYRTGTILGEQFF
- TRBJ2-7 - TRBV5-4 TGTGCCAGCAGCTTGGAGTCAGGGCTCCTCTCCTACGAGCAGTACTTC CASSLESGLLSYEQYF
TRBD1 TRBJ2-7 - TRBV10-3 TGTGCCATCAGTGAGTCAAGGGGACAGGGCTACGAGCAGTACTTC CAISESRGQGYEQYF
- TRBJ1-4 - TRBV10-1 TGCGCCAGCAGTGATGAGCAGTTGGAGGGTGAAAAACTGTTTTTT CASSDEQLEGEKLFF
TRBD2 TRBJ2-3 - TRBV2 TGTGCCAGCAGTGTCTCGCCTAGCGGGGGGGAACGAACAGATACGCAGTATTTT CASSVSPSGGERTDTQYF
- TRBJ2-2 - TRBV30 TGTGCCTCCCAGGGGCTGGCGGGCACCGGGGAGCTGTTTTTT CASQGLAGTGELFF
TRBD1 TRBJ1-1 - TRBV4-2 TGTGCCAGCAGCCAAGATCAACAGGGACAGGGGCCCCTTAACACTGAAGCTTTCTTT CASSQDQQGQGPLNTEAFF
- TRBJ1-5 - TRBV19 TGTGCCAGTAGTATAGGAGGCTTTGGAGCGCCCCAGCATTTT CASSIGGFGAPQHF
- TRBJ1-1 - TRBV13 TGTGCCAGCAGCTTACAATTCGGAGGGGCAGAGAGAATGAACACTGAAGCTTTCTTT CASSLQFGGAERMNTEAFF
- TRBJ2-7 - TRBV6-5 TGTGCCAGCAGTTACGGGCGGGGCTCCTACGAGCAGTACTTC CASSYGRGSYEQYF
- TRBJ1-5 - TRBV6-4 TGTGCCAGCAGCAGACAGATTAATCAGCCCCAGCATTTT CASSRQINQPQHF